The rows below give T cell receptor beta chains drawn from one sample of a study of patients and donors after allogeneic stem cell transplantation. TCRdb called the RT-PCR reads again in MiXCR, with one record for every CDR3 protein. Among 920,000 or so distinct CDR3 sequences listed, roughly 18% were seen once. Input material: blood, either unsorted or a sorted T cell fraction (not recorded which). The source is a human donor who was either an allogeneic HSCT recipient or a stem cell or donor lymphocyte infusion donor (not recorded which). It is not recorded whose cells these are; they may come from a transplant donor. Each CDR3 is given with its conserved first and last residue. D genes are given only for firm matches. Not all rows give a size; the values are once, few, many and, for expanded clones, a class.

v_call	clone_size	j_call	d_call	cdr3_aa	cdr3_nt
TRBV20-1	many	TRBJ2-1	.	CSARGRAPYNEQFF	TGCAGTGCTAGGGGTAGAGCCCCCTACAATGAGCAGTTCTTC
TRBV12-3/TRBV12-4	.	TRBJ2-3	TRBD1	CASSSDDRGLTQYF	TGTGCCAGCAGTTCCGACGACAGGGGGCTGACGCAGTATTTT
TRBV18	.	TRBJ2-1	TRBD1	CASSPPGQVNNEQFF	TGTGCCAGCTCACCCCCGGGACAGGTAAACAATGAGCAGTTCTTC
TRBV20-1	few	TRBJ1-5	.	CSAGQPSQPQHF	TGCAGTGCTGGACAGCCCTCGCAGCCCCAGCATTTT
TRBV27	few	TRBJ1-1	.	CASSFEGQGSWNTEAFF	TGTGCCAGCAGTTTTGAAGGGCAGGGTTCTTGGAACACTGAAGCTTTCTTT
TRBV5-1	.	TRBJ2-1	.	CASSSDLPRNEQFF	TGCGCCAGCAGTTCGGACTTGCCGAGGAATGAGCAGTTCTTC
TRBV20-1	.	TRBJ2-2	.	CSARRPGQVPGELFF	TGCAGTGCTAGGAGACCGGGGCAAGTCCCCGGGGAGCTGTTTTTT
TRBV12-5	.	TRBJ1-1	.	CAGGSREGTTEAFF	TGTGCTGGTGGTTCCAGGGAGGGGACCACTGAAGCTTTCTTT
TRBV5-4	.	TRBJ2-3	TRBD2	CASRPGTSGSLSTDTQYF	TGTGCCAGCAGACCTGGGACTAGCGGGAGTCTAAGCACAGATACGCAGTATTTT
TRBV6-2/TRBV6-3	few	TRBJ2-1	.	CASRPAGYNEQFF	TGTGCCAGCAGGCCAGCCGGATACAATGAGCAGTTCTTC
TRBV5-1	few	TRBJ1-2	.	CASSLPVTATTVSRDGYTF	TGCGCCAGCAGCTTGCCGGTTACCGCGACGACGGTTTCCCGCGATGGCTACACCTTC
TRBV21-1	.	TRBJ2-5	.	CASSKFGTTQETQYF	TGTGCCAGCAGCAAATTTGGGACCACCCAAGAGACCCAGTACTTC
TRBV12-3/TRBV12-4	.	TRBJ2-3	.	CASSQWHTQYF	TGTGCCAGCAGCCAGTGGCATACGCAGTATTTT
TRBV12-3/TRBV12-4	many	TRBJ2-1	.	CASSFSEGVAYNEQFF	TGTGCCAGCAGTTTTTCGGAGGGAGTAGCCTACAATGAGCAGTTCTTC
TRBV10-3	.	TRBJ1-3	TRBD1	CAISGPDRTTGNTIYF	TGTGCCATCAGTGGGCCGGACAGGACCACTGGAAACACCATATATTTT
TRBV7-6	.	TRBJ2-2	.	CASSFDSVSNTGELFF	TGTGCCAGCAGCTTTGATTCAGTATCGAACACCGGGGAGCTGTTTTTT
TRBV18	.	TRBJ2-7	TRBD2	CASSPPGTSGRTHF	TGTGCCAGCTCACCACCAGGGACTAGCGGGAGGACTCACTTC
TRBV2	.	TRBJ2-5	TRBD2	CASSEATAGGETQYF	TGTGCCAGCAGTGAAGCGACGGCGGGAGGAGAGACCCAGTACTTC
TRBV4-3	.	TRBJ2-3	TRBD2	CASLRPSGDTDTQYF	TGCGCCAGCCTCCGGCCTAGCGGGGACACAGATACGCAGTATTTT
TRBV7-2	many	TRBJ2-2	.	CASSTTLNTGELFF	TGTGCCAGCAGCACCACTTTGAACACCGGGGAGCTGTTTTTT
TRBV5-1	few	TRBJ1-2	.	CASSNQLQGADGYTF	TGCGCCAGCAGCAACCAGTTACAGGGTGCGGATGGCTACACCTTC
TRBV12-3/TRBV12-4	.	TRBJ1-2	.	CASCRAGNYGYTF	TGTGCCAGCTGCCGGGCTGGGAACTATGGCTACACCTTC
TRBV10-3	.	TRBJ2-5	.	CATQGEALETQYF	TGTGCCACCCAGGGTGAGGCGTTGGAGACCCAGTACTTC
TRBV11-2	.	TRBJ1-2	TRBD1	CASSTGWDRGLLDYGYTF	TGTGCCAGCAGCACCGGTTGGGACAGGGGGCTCTTAGACTATGGCTACACCTTC
TRBV20-1	.	TRBJ2-1	TRBD1	CSAYRDRGLNEQFF	TGCAGCGCCTACCGGGACAGGGGCCTTAATGAGCAGTTCTTC
TRBV12-3/TRBV12-4	few	TRBJ2-5	TRBD2	CASSLRRGGREAQYF	TGTGCCAGCAGTTTACGGCGGGGGGGCCGGGAGGCCCAGTACTTC
TRBV5-1	few	TRBJ2-3	.	CASSFFEDTQYF	TGCGCCAGCAGCTTTTTTGAGGATACGCAGTATTTT
TRBV12-3/TRBV12-4	few	TRBJ2-5	.	CASSSRTTQYF	TGTGCCAGCAGTTCCAGGACGACCCAGTACTTC
TRBV24-1	.	TRBJ2-3	TRBD1	CATSDPGTALDTQYF	TGTGCCACCAGTGACCCCGGGACAGCGCTAGATACGCAGTATTTT
TRBV27	.	TRBJ2-7	.	CASSLSATPGIYEQYF	TGTGCCAGCAGTTTATCGGCCACCCCAGGTATCTACGAGCAGTACTTC
TRBV4-2	.	TRBJ2-7	.	CASARGGGLNEQYF	TGTGCCAGCGCACGGGGAGGGGGCCTAAACGAGCAGTACTTC
TRBV5-1	.	TRBJ1-6	.	CASRQASRVGNSPLHF	TGCGCCAGCAGACAAGCCTCCAGGGTTGGCAATTCACCCCTCCACTTT
TRBV29-1	.	TRBJ1-1	.	CSVETGSTEAFF	TGCAGCGTTGAAACAGGGAGCACTGAAGCTTTCTTT
TRBV12-3/TRBV12-4	.	TRBJ1-5	.	CASSSSGGRNQPQHF	TGTGCCAGCAGTTCCTCGGGCGGGCGCAATCAGCCCCAGCATTTT
TRBV5-6	few	TRBJ1-2	TRBD1	CASSFTTGSNGYTF	TGTGCCAGCAGCTTCACGACAGGGAGTAATGGCTACACCTTC
TRBV4-1	many	TRBJ2-7	.	CASSQVADPFIYEQYF	TGCGCCAGCAGCCAAGTAGCGGACCCCTTCATCTACGAGCAGTACTTC
TRBV7-7	many	TRBJ1-1	.	CASSLVQYTGNTEAFF	TGTGCCAGCAGCTTGGTTCAGTACACGGGGAACACTGAAGCTTTCTTT
TRBV6-1	.	TRBJ1-6	.	CASSTRSNSPLHF	TGTGCCAGCAGCACACGGTCTAATTCACCCCTCCACTTT
TRBV20-1	few	TRBJ2-7	.	CSATPGGGIYEQYF	TGCAGTGCTACGCCCGGCGGCGGGATATACGAGCAGTACTTC
TRBV4-2	.	TRBJ2-6	.	CASRRIRSGANVLTF	TGTGCCAGCAGACGGATTCGCTCTGGGGCCAACGTCCTGACTTTC
TRBV7-2	few	TRBJ2-7	TRBD2	CASSFRTSGMGEQYF	TGTGCCAGCAGCTTTCGGACTAGCGGGATGGGCGAGCAGTACTTC
TRBV20-1	.	TRBJ2-7	.	CSAPPGGANEQYF	TGCAGTGCCCCACCCGGTGGCGCCAACGAGCAGTACTTC
TRBV6-5	few	TRBJ2-7	.	CASSYQSRKGSYEQYF	TGTGCCAGCAGTTACCAATCACGCAAGGGCTCCTACGAGCAGTACTTC
TRBV12-3/TRBV12-4	.	TRBJ2-2	TRBD2	CASSQRTSSAGELFF	TGTGCCAGCAGCCAAAGGACTAGTAGCGCCGGGGAGCTGTTTTTT
TRBV12-3/TRBV12-4	few	TRBJ1-2	.	CASSLARDSYTF	TGTGCCAGCAGCCTTGCCAGGGATAGCTACACCTTC
TRBV7-8	many	TRBJ2-1	TRBD2	CASSLVTSGAWDEQFF	TGTGCCAGCAGCTTAGTCACTAGCGGGGCCTGGGATGAGCAGTTCTTC
TRBV29-1	many	TRBJ2-1	.	CSVGPQVGEQFF	TGCAGCGTTGGGCCCCAGGTTGGAGAGCAGTTCTTC
TRBV5-1	few	TRBJ1-1	.	CASSLSPVQGNTEAFF	TGCGCCAGCAGCTTGTCGCCCGTTCAGGGGAACACTGAAGCTTTCTTT
TRBV25-1	.	TRBJ1-2	.	CASSEFRGAGYTF	TGTGCCAGCAGTGAATTTAGGGGCGCCGGCTACACCTTC
TRBV7-9	.	TRBJ2-7	.	CASSFGDKPYEQYF	TGTGCCAGCAGCTTTGGGGACAAACCCTACGAGCAGTACTTC
TRBV20-1	few	TRBJ2-5	TRBD2	CSAPVGLADMETQYF	TGCAGTGCCCCGGTCGGTCTAGCGGACATGGAGACCCAGTACTTC
TRBV12-3/TRBV12-4	many	TRBJ2-7	.	CASQLAGASYEQYF	TGTGCCAGCCAGTTGGCTGGGGCGTCCTACGAGCAGTACTTC
TRBV5-1	few	TRBJ2-2	TRBD2	CASSGRTSGGLNTGELFF	TGCGCCAGCAGCGGACGGACTAGCGGGGGGCTTAACACCGGGGAGCTGTTTTTT
TRBV10-3	.	TRBJ2-2	.	CAISEIPGELFF	TGTGCCATCAGTGAGATTCCCGGGGAGCTGTTTTTT
TRBV11-2	.	TRBJ2-3	.	CASSLDLWTDTQYF	TGTGCCAGCAGCTTAGACCTGTGGACAGATACGCAGTATTTT
TRBV6-5	few	TRBJ2-7	.	CASSYVRQVGSEQYF	TGTGCCAGCAGTTACGTTCGGCAGGTGGGGTCAGAGCAGTACTTC
TRBV12-3/TRBV12-4	many	TRBJ1-5	.	CASSLGGWEHGNQPQHF	TGTGCCAGCAGTCTAGGGGGTTGGGAACACGGCAATCAGCCCCAGCATTTT
TRBV4-3	.	TRBJ2-1	.	CASSQDIGASSYNEQFF	TGCGCCAGCAGCCAAGATATAGGGGCTAGCTCCTACAATGAGCAGTTCTTC
TRBV20-1	.	TRBJ2-1	.	CSASDPRRNEQFF	TGCAGTGCTAGCGACCCCAGGAGGAATGAGCAGTTCTTC